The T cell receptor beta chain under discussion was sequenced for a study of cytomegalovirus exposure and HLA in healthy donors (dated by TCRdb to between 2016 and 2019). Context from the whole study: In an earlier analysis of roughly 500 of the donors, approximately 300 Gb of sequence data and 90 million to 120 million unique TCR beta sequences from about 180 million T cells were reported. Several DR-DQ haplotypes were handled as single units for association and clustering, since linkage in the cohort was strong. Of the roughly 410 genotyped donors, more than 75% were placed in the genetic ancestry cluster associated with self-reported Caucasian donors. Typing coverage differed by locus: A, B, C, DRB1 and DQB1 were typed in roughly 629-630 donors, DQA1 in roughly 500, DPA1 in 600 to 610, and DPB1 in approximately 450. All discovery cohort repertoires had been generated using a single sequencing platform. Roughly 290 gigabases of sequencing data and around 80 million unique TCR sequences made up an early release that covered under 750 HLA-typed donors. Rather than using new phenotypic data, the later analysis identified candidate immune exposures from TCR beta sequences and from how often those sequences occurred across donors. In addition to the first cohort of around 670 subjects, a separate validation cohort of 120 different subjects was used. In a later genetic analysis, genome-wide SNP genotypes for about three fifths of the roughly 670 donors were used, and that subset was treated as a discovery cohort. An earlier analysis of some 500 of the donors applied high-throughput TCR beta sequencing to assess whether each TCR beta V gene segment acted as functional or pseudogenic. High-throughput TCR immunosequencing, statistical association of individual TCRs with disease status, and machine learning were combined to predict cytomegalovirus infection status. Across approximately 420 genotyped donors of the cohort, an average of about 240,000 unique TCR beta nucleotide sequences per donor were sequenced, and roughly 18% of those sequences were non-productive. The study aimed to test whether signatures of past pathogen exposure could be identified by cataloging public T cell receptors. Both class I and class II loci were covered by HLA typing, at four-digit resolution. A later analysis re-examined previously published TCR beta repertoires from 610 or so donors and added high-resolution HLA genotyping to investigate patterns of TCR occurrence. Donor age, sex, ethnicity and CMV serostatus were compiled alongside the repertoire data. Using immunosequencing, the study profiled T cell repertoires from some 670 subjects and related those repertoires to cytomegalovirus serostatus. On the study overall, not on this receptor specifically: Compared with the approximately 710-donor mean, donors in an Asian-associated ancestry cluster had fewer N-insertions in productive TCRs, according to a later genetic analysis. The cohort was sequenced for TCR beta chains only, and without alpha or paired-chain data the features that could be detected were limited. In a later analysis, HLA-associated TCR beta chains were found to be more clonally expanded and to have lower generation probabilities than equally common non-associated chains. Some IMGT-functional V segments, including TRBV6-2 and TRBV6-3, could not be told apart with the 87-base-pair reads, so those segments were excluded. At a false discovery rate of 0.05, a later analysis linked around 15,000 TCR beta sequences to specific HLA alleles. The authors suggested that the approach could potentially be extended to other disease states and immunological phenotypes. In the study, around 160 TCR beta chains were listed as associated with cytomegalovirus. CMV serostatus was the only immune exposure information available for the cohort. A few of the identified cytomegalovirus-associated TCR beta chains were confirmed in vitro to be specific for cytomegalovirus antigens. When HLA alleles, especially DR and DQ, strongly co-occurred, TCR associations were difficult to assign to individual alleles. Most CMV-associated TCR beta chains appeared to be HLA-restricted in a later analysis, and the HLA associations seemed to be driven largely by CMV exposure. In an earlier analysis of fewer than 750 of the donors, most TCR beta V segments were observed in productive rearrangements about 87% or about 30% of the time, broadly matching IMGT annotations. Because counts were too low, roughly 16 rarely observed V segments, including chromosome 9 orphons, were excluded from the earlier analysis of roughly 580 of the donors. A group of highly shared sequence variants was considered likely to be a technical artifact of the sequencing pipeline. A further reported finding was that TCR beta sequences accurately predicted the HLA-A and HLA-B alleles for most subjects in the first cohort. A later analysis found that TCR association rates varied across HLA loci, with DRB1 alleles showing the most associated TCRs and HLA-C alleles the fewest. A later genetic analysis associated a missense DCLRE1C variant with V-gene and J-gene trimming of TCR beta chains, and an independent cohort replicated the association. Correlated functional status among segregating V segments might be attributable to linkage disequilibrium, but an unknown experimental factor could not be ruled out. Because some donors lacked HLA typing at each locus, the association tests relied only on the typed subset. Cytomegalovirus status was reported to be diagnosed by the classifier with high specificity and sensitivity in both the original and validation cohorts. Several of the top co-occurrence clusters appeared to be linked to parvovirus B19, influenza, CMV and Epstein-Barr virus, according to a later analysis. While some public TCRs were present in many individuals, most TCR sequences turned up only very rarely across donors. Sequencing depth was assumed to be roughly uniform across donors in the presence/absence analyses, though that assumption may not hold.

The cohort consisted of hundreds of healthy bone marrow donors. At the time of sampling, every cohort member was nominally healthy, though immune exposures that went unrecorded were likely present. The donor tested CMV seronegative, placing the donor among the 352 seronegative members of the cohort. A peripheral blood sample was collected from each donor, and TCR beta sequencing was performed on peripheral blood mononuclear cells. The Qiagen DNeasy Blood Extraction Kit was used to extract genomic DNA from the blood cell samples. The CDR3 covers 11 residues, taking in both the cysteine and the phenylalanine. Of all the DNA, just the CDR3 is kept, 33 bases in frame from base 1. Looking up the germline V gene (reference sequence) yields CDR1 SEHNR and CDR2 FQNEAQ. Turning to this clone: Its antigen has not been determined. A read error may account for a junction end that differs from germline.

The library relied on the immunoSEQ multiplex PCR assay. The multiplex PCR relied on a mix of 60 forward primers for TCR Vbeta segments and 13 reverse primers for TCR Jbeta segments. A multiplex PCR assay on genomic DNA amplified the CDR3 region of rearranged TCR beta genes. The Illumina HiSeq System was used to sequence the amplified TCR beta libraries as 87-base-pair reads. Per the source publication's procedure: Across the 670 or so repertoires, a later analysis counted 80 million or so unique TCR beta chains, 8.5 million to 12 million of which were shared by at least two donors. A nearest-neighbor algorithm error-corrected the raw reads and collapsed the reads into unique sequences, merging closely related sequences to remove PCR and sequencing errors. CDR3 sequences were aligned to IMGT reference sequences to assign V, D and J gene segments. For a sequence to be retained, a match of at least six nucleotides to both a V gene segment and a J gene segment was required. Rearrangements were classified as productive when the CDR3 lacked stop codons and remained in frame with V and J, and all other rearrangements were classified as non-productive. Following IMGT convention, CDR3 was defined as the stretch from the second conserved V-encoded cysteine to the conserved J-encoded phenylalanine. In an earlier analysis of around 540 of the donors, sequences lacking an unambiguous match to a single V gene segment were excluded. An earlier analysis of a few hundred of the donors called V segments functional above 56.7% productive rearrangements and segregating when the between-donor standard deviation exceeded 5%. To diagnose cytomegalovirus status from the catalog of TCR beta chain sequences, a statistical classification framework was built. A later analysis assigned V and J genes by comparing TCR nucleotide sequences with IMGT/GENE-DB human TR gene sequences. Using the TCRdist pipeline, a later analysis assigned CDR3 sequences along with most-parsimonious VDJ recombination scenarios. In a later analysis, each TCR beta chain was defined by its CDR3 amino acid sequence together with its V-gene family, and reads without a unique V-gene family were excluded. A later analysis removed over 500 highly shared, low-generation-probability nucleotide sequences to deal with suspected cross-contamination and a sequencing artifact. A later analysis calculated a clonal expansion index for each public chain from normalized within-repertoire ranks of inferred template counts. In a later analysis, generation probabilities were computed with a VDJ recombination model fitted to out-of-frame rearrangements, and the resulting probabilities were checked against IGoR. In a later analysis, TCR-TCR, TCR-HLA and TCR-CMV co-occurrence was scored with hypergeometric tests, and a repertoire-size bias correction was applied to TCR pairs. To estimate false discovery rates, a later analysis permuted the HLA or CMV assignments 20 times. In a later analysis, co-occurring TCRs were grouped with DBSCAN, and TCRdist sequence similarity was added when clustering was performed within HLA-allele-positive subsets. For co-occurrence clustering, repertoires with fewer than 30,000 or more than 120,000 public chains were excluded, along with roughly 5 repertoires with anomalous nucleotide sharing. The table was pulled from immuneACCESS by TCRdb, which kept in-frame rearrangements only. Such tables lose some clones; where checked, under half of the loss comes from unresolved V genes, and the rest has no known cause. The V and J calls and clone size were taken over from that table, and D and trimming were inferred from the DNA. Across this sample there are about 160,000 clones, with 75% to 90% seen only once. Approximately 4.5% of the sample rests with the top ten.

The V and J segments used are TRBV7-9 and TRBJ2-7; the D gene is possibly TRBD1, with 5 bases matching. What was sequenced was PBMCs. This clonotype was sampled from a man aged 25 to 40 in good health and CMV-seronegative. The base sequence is TGTTCCAGCAGCTTCCAGGGTTGGGGATACTTC. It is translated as CSSSFQGWGYF.